Presented here are 11 T cell receptor beta chains from one specimen sequenced in a study of T cell responses to AZD1222 COVID-19 vaccine (dated by TCRdb to about 2021). The library was built by means of the immunoSEQ multiplex PCR assay. What TCRdb holds here is the immuneACCESS table cut down to in-frame rearrangements. Part of the clones is not present; checked against another copy, under half of the missing clones reflect an unresolved V gene, and the others are unexplained. The sample table shows 200,000 or so clones, and approximately 95% are seen once. The ten largest clones capture approximately 1% of the sample. This specimen's time point label, per the study, means: about 28 days (+/-7) after the second vaccine dose. The material sequenced was peripheral blood, taken 28 days after the second AZD1222 dose. The receptors shown here come from an adult who received the AZD1222 COVID-19 vaccine.

This clone was seen a single time. The V and J genes are TRBV29-1 and TRBJ1-1; D may be TRBD1 (5 bases). From germline, CDR1 is SQVTM and CDR2 ANQGSEA. The CDR3 is 14 amino acids. With 8 bases removed from V and 7 bases from J, the gap between germline ends came to 23 bases. The CDR3 loop is CSTRLGVQEGEAFF. CDR3 coding DNA: TGCAGCACACGGCTGGGGGTCCAAGAGGGTGAAGCTTTCTTT.

This rearrangement joins TRBV7-2 to TRBJ1-5, with D maybe TRBD1 (5 bases). This CDR3 is 16 amino acids long. V shed 0 bases and J shed 0 bases, with 9 bases lying between them. Germline V gives CDR1 SGHTA, CDR2 FQGNSA. Here the CDR3 reads CASSLAGTYSNQPQHF. The CDR3 DNA sequence: TGTGCCAGCAGCTTAGCGGGGACCTATAGCAATCAGCCCCAGCATTTT.

This clone was counted only a few times. The V call is TRBV7-9, the J call TRBJ1-6; no reliable D call. V lost 1 base and J 7 bases, leaving 11 bases between the germline ends. This CDR3 contains 15 residues. The germline CDR1 and CDR2 sequences are SEHNR and FQNEAQ (reference sequence). CDR3 DNA sequence: TGTGCCAGCAGCTTAGTTCTAGGGCCGAATTCACCCCTCCACTTT. This sequence encodes CASSLVLGPNSPLHF.

This rearrangement joins TRBV10-3 to TRBJ1-5, with a weak D call TRBD1 (6 bases). Trimming removed 3 bases from V and 7 bases from J, with 10 bases in between. Germline loops: CDR1 ENHRY, CDR2 SYGVKD. The CDR3 totals 13 residues. The CDR3 region has the DNA TGTGCCATCAGTGAAGGGGGGGCGCAGCCCCAGCATTTT. Its protein product is CAISEGGAQPQHF.

The gene calls are TRBV19 and TRBJ2-7; 9 bases map to TRBD2. Trimming removed 5 bases from V and 7 bases from J; junction bases left unmatched: 12. CDR1 is LNHDA, CDR2 SQIVND, per germline (reference sequence). The CDR3 has 15 amino acids. The chain's CDR3 is CASSSWTSATREQYF. CDR3 DNA: TGTGCCAGTAGTTCATGGACTAGCGCTACGCGGGAGCAGTACTTC.

The chain links TRBV6-5 to TRBJ1-1, with TRBD1 as a possible D gene (6 bases). The germline gives CDR1 MNHEY, CDR2 SVGAGI. Trimming removed 11 bases at V and 14 bases at J, with 24 bases between. This CDR3 region has 12 residues. This CDR3 is CASRGGGLSVFF. CDR3 nucleotide sequence: TGTGCCTCTAGGGGAGGGGGGCTGTCGGTGTTCTTT.

The chain carries TRBV7-6 and TRBJ1-6; TRBD1 matches 7 bases. The CDR3 has 15 residues. Per the germline V gene, CDR1 is SGHVS and CDR2 is FNYEAQ. V dropped 1 base and J dropped 10; count of bases not matched to a gene: 7. The CDR3 is CASSLDRGYGSPLHF. CDR3 DNA: TGTGCCAGCAGCTTAGACAGGGGCTACGGGTCACCCCTCCACTTT.

The V call is TRBV5-4, the J call TRBJ2-1, with D possibly being TRBD1 (5 bases). CDR3 length: 15 amino acids. Germline V lookup: CDR1 SGHNT, CDR2 YYREEE (reference sequence). Trimming pared 0 bases from V and 2 bases from J, leaving 9 bases between. CDR3 bases: TGTGCCAGCAGCTTGGGGGGCCGCGCCTACAATGAGCAGTTCTTC. It codes for CASSLGGRAYNEQFF.

V and J are TRBV3-1 (or the pseudogene TRBV3-2) and TRBJ2-2, with D possibly being TRBD2 (5 bases). CDR3 size: 15 residues. The germline V gene encodes CDR1 LGHDT and CDR2 YNNKEL (reference sequence). The ends were cut back, 2 bases at V and 5 bases at J, with 12 bases in the middle. CDR3 protein: CASSQIYRGTGELFF. The CDR3, as DNA: TGTGCCAGCAGCCAAATATATCGAGGGACCGGGGAGCTGTTTTTT.

The rearrangement links TRBV19 to TRBJ2-3, with unresolved D. The V and J ends lost 5 bases and 0 bases respectively, with 12 bases between them. This CDR3 has 15 residues. From germline, CDR1 is LNHDA and CDR2 SQIVND (reference sequence). The CDR3 is CASSLWVGSTDTQYF. CDR3 coding DNA: TGTGCCAGTAGTCTTTGGGTAGGTAGCACAGATACGCAGTATTTT.

This rearrangement joins TRBV27 to TRBJ1-4; TRBD1 matches at 9 bases. The CDR3 totals 14 residues. The ends lost 5 bases at V and 7 bases at J; junction bases unmatched: 5. The germline CDR1 and CDR2 sequences are MNHEY and SMNVEV (reference sequence). The CDR3 loop reads CASSPHRGREKLFF. CDR3 DNA sequence: TGTGCCAGCAGTCCCCACAGGGGGCGTGAAAAACTGTTTTTT.